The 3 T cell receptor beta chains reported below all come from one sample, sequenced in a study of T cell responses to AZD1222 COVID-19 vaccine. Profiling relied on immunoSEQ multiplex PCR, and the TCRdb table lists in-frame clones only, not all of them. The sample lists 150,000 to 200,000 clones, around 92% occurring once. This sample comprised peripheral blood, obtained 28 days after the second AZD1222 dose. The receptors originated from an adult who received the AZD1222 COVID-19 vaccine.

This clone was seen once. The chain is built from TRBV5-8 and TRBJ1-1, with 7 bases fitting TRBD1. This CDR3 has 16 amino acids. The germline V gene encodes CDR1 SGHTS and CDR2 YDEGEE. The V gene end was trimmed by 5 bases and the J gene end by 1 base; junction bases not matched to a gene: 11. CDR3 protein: CASSNRGSSWNTEAFF. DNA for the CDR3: TGTGCCAGCAGTAACAGGGGATCGAGCTGGAACACTGAAGCTTTCTTT.

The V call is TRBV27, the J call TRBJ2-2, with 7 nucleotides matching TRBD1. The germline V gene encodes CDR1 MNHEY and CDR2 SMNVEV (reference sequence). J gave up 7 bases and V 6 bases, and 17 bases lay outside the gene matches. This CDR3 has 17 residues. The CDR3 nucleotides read TGTGCCAGCAGCCCACCCATGACAGGGCCGGGAAGCGGGGAGCTGTTTTTT. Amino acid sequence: CASSPPMTGPGSGELFF.

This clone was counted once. The CDR3 coding sequence is TGTGCCAGCAGCTTTCGGATGGGGGTCACTAATGAAAAACTGTTTTTT. Translated: CASSFRMGVTNEKLFF. This sequence joins TRBV5-5 and TRBJ1-4, with a possible D match to TRBD1 (5 bases). The CDR3 has 16 amino acids. Germline assignment: CDR1 SGHKS and CDR2 YYEKEE (reference sequence). V lost 2 bases and J 2 bases, leaving 13 bases between the germline ends.